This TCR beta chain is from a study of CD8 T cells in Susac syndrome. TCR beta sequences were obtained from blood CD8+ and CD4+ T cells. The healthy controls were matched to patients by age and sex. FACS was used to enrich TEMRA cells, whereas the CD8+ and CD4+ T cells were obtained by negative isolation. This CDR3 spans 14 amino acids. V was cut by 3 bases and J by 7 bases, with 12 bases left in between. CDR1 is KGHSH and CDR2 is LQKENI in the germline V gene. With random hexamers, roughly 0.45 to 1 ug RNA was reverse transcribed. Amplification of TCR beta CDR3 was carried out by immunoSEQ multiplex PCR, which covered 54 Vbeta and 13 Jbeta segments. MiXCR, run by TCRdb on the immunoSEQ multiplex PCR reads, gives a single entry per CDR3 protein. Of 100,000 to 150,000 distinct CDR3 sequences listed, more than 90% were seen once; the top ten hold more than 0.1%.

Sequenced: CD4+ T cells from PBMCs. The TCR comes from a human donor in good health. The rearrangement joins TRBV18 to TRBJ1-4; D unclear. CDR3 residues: CASSPPTRPEKLFF. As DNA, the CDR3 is TGTGCCAGCTCACCTCCTACGAGGCCTGAAAAACTGTTTTTT.